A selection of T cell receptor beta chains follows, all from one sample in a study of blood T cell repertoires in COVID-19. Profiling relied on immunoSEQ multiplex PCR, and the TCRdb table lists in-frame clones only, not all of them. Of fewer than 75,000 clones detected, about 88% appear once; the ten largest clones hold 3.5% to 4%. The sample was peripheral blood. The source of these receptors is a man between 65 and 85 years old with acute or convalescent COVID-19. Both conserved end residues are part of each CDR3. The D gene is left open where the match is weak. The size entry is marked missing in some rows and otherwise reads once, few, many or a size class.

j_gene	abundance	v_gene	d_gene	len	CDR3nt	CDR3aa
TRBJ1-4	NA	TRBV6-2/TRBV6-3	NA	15	TGTGCCAGCAGTTCCGCTACAGTGGCTAATGAAAAACTGTTTTTT	CASSSATVANEKLFF
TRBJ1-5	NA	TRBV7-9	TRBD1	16	TGTGCCAGCAGCTTAGGACAGGGAGCCAGAAATCAGCCCCAGCATTTT	CASSLGQGARNQPQHF
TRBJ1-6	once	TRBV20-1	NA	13	TGCAGTGCTAGTAAGCAGGATTTCTCACCCCTCCACTTT	CSASKQDFSPLHF
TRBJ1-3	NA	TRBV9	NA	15	TGTGCCAGCAGCGTAAGGGCAGGCGGGCGTGACACCATATATTTT	CASSVRAGGRDTIYF
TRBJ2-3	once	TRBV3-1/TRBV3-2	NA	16	TGTGCCAGCAGCCAACAAATACAGGGAGACACAGATACGCAGTATTTT	CASSQQIQGDTDTQYF
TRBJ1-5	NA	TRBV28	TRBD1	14	TGTGCCAGCACCTCAGGGGGCGGCGATCAGCCCCAGCATTTT	CASTSGGGDQPQHF
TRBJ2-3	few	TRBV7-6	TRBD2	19	TGTGCCAGCAGCTTAGGGGGCCCACAGGCCAGCGGGATTTTTGGCCGACAGTATTTT	CASSLGGPQASGIFGRQYF
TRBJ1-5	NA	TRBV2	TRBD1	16	TGTGCCAGCAGGAAGGGACAGGGGAGGATGGATCAGCCCCAGCATTTT	CASRKGQGRMDQPQHF
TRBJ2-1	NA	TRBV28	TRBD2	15	TGTGCCAGCAGTTTCAGCGGGGGGCGATACAATGAGCAGTTCTTC	CASSFSGGRYNEQFF
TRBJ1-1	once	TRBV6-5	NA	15	TGTGCCAGCAGTTCCCGGCGGGGGTCGAACACTGAAGCTTTCTTT	CASSSRRGSNTEAFF